Listed below are T cell receptor beta chains from one sample, sequenced in a study of cytomegalovirus exposure and HLA in healthy donors. Some clones are missing from TCRdb's copy, which holds only in-frame ones; the method was immunoSEQ multiplex PCR. The table shows 150,000 or so clones, with roughly three quarters occurring only once. The sequenced material came from PBMCs. The receptors here all came from a man under 40 in good health and CMV-seropositive. CDR3s include the opening cysteine and the closing phenylalanine or tryptophan. D genes are given only for firm matches. Size is omitted from some rows. Given values are once, few, many or a class for expanded clones.

>TRBD1|TRBV6-5|once|TRBJ1-3
CASSSGTGTGNTIYF
TGTGCCAGCAGCTCCGGGACAGGGACTGGAAACACCATATATTTT
>NA|TRBV7-3|NA|TRBJ1-2
CASSLISGRIDTF
TGTGCCAGCAGCTTAATATCAGGGCGGATCGACACCTTC
>TRBD1|TRBV2|few|TRBJ2-7
CASSPDRGEQYF
TGTGCCAGCAGCCCGGACAGGGGCGAGCAGTACTTC
>NA|TRBV6-4|few|TRBJ1-4
CASTSPRGGNEKLFF
TGTGCCAGCACGTCCCCACGCGGGGGTAATGAAAAACTGTTTTTT
>TRBD2|TRBV5-5|NA|TRBJ2-3
CASTREGSTDTQYF
TGTGCCAGCACCCGGGAGGGGAGCACAGATACGCAGTATTTT
>NA|TRBV2|NA|TRBJ2-5
CASSEVTGKETQYF
TGTGCCAGCAGTGAGGTGACAGGCAAAGAGACCCAGTACTTC
>NA|TRBV27|NA|TRBJ2-7
CASSLREYYEQYF
TGTGCCAGCAGTTTGAGGGAATACTACGAGCAGTACTTC
>NA|TRBV20-1|NA|TRBJ2-1
CSAADNEQFF
TGCAGTGCTGCAGACAATGAGCAGTTCTTC
>TRBD2|TRBV7-2|NA|TRBJ2-3
CASSALGGDYSTDTQYF
TGTGCCAGCAGCGCCCTCGGCGGGGACTATAGCACAGATACGCAGTATTTT
>TRBD2|TRBV10-2|NA|TRBJ2-1
CASRLTSGGHNEQFF
TGCGCCAGCAGGCTAACTAGCGGGGGACACAATGAGCAGTTCTTC
>TRBD2|TRBV7-2|NA|TRBJ2-2
CASTQHRAGYTGELFF
TGTGCCAGCACCCAACACCGAGCGGGGTACACCGGGGAGCTGTTTTTT
>NA|TRBV6-5|NA|TRBJ2-3
CASTFSGFTDTQYF
TGTGCCAGCACCTTTAGCGGTTTCACAGATACGCAGTATTTT
>NA|TRBV18|once|TRBJ2-7
CASSPSRGNEQYF
TGTGCCAGCTCACCATCAAGAGGCAACGAGCAGTACTTC
>NA|TRBV6-5|NA|TRBJ2-4
CASSYSSRAKNIQYF
TGTGCCAGCAGTTACTCGTCCAGGGCCAAAAACATTCAGTACTTC
>TRBD1|TRBV4-3|few|TRBJ1-6
CASSLTPGTGNSPLHF
TGCGCCAGCAGCCTCACCCCCGGGACAGGGAATTCACCCCTCCACTTT